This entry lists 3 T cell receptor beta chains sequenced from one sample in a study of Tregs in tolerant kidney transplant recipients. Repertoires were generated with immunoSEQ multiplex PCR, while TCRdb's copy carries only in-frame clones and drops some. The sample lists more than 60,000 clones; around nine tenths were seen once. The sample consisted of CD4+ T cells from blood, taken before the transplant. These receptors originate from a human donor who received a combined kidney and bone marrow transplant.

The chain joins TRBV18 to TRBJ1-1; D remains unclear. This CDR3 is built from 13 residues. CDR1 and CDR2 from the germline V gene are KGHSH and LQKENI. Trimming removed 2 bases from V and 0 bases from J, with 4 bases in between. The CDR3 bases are TGTGCCAGCTCACCAGTCATGAACACTGAAGCTTTCTTT. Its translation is CASSPVMNTEAFF. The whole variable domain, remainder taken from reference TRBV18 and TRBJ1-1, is NAGVMQNPRHLVRRRGQEARLRCSPMKGHSHVYWYRQLPEEGLKFMVYLQKENIIDESGMPKERFSAEFPKEGPSILRIQQVVRGDSAAYFCASSPVMNTEAFFGQGTRLTVV.

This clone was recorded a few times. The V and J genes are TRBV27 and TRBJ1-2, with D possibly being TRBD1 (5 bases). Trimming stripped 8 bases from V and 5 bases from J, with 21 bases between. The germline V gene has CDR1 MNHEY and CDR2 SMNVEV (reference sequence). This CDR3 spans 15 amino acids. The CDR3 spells CASGAAGVRGYGYTF. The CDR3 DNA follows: TGTGCCAGCGGGGCCGCGGGGGTTCGAGGGTATGGCTACACCTTC.

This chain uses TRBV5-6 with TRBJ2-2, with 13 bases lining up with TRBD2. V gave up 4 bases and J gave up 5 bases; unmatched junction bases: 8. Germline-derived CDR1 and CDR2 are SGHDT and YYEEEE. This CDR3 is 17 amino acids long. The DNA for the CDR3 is TGTGCCAGCAGCGCCAGGACTAGCGGGAGTAGGACCGGGGAGCTGTTTTTT. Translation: CASSARTSGSRTGELFF.